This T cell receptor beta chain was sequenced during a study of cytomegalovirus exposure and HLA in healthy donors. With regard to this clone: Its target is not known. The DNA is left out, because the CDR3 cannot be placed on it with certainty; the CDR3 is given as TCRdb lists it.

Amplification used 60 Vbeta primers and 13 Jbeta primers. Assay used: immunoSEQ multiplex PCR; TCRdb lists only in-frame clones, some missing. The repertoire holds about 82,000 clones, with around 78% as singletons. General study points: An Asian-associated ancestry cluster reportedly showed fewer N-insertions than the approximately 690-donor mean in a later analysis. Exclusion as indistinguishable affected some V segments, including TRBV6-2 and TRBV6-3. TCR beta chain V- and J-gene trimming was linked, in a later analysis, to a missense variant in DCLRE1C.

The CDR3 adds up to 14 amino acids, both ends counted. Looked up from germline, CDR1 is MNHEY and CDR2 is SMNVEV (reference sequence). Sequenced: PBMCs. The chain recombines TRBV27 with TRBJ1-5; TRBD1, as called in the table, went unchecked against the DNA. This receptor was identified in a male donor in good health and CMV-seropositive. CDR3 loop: CASSFGPGGQPQHF.